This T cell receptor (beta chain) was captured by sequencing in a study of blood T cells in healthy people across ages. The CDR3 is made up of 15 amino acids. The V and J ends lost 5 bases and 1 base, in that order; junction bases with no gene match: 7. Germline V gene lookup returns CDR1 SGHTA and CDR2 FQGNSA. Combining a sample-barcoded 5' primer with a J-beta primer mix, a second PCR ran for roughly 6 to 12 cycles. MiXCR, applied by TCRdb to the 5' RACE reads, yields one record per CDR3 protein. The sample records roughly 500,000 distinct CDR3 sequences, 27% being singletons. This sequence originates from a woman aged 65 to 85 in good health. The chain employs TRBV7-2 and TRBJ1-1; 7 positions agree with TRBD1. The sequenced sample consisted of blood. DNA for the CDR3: TGTGCCAGCAGCATCTTGACAGGGAAGAACACTGAAGCTTTCTTT. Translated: CASSILTGKNTEAFF.